The 24 T cell receptor beta chains in this list originate from one sample, sequenced in a study of T-cell memory formation after mild COVID-19. TCRdb itself ran the 5' RACE reads through MiXCR, one entry per CDR3 protein. The table has about 390,000 distinct CDR3 sequences, approximately 16% seen once; the top ten hold 20% to 25%. Sequenced material: PBMCs or a T cell subset sorted from them (not recorded which). Receptors were obtained from a man aged 18-30 years who had mild COVID-19 (a few samples of this study predate the infection). Cell type and time point are not known.

The chain has TRBV5-4 and TRBJ1-2, with D possibly TRBD1 on 6 matching bases. This CDR3 contains 13 residues. CDR1 SGHNT and CDR2 YYREEE come from the germline V gene (reference sequence). Trimming stripped 5 bases from V and 7 bases from J, with 15 bases between. The CDR3 spells CASRPGQISGYTF. CDR3 nucleotides: TGTGCCAGCAGACCAGGACAGATCTCTGGCTACACCTTC.

This clonotype has a count of ten or more. The chain is built from TRBV5-6 and TRBJ1-3; the D is unclear. The CDR3 totals 14 residues. Germline loops: CDR1 SGHDT, CDR2 YYEEEE. The ends were cut back, 7 bases at V and 0 bases at J, with 11 bases in the middle. CDR3: CASRDWPSGNTIYF. CDR3 DNA sequence: TGTGCCAGCCGAGACTGGCCCTCTGGAAACACCATATATTTT. Drawing the rest from reference TRBV5-6 and TRBJ1-3, the complete variable domain is DAGVTQSPTHLIKTRGQQVTLRCSPKSGHDTVSWYQQALGQGPQFIFQYYEEEERQRGNFPDRFSGHQFPNYSSELNVNALLLGDSALYLCASRDWPSGNTIYFGEGSWLTVV.

This chain links TRBV7-2 with TRBJ2-3; TRBD2 matches at 7 bases. Germline V gene lookup returns CDR1 SGHTA and CDR2 FQGNSA. This CDR3 has 14 residues. With V trimmed by 4 bases and J by 4 bases, 5 bases remained unmatched. CDR3 protein: CASSSQRGADTQYF. The CDR3 DNA follows: TGTGCCAGCAGCTCCCAGCGGGGAGCAGATACGCAGTATTTT.

This clonotype was observed a few times. The gene calls are TRBV5-6 and TRBJ2-7; weak D call: TRBD1 (6 bases). Trimming cost V 4 bases and J 3 bases, with 14 bases left between them. The CDR3 extends over 14 amino acids. From germline, CDR1 is SGHDT and CDR2 YYEEEE. CDR3 DNA: TGTGCCAGCAGCACCCCAGGGGTCGGCTACGAGCAGTACGTC. Translation: CASSTPGVGYEQYV.

The chain has TRBV24-1 and TRBJ2-7; 8 nucleotides agree with TRBD1. The CDR3 runs 19 residues. Germline CDR1 and CDR2: KGHDR and SFDVKD. Unmatched junction bases numbered 14, after V lost 0 bases and J lost 2 bases. The CDR3 region has the DNA TGTGCCACCAGTGATTTGTGGTCGGGACAGGAGGCTATAACCTACGAGCAGTACGTC. It codes for CATSDLWSGQEAITYEQYV.

The chain is built from TRBV27 and TRBJ1-5; D possibly corresponds to TRBD1 (5 bases). The CDR3 spans 14 residues. The germline gives CDR1 MNHEY, CDR2 SMNVEV (reference sequence). Trimming stripped 3 bases from V and 9 bases from J, with 15 bases between. The CDR3 nucleotides are TGTGCCAGCAGTTTTATAGGGTTCCAGGGGCCCCAGCATTTT. This gives the protein CASSFIGFQGPQHF.

The sample holds a few counts of this clonotype. J is TRBJ1-2 and V is TRBV28, with 8 bases identical to TRBD1. Losses at the gene ends were 5 bases for V and 8 bases for J; bases not matched to a gene: 19. This CDR3 contains 17 residues. Germline CDR1 is MDHEN and CDR2 is SYDVKM. CDR3 nucleotide sequence: TGTGCCAGCAGTCCTTATGGGGGACAGGCGCTTGACGAAGGCTACACCTTC. Translated: CASSPYGGQALDEGYTF.

This chain connects TRBV6-4 to TRBJ2-1, with a possible D match to TRBD1 (6 bases). Trimming removed 5 bases at V and 8 bases at J, with 13 bases between. This CDR3 has 13 residues. Germline V gene lookup returns CDR1 MRHNA and CDR2 SNTAGT. CDR3 region: CASSSFTGYEQFF. CDR3 DNA: TGTGCCAGCAGTAGCTTTACAGGGTATGAGCAGTTCTTC.

This clonotype came up once. At one of its ends the junction is not consistent with the germline gene, which may arise from a read error. This chain connects TRBV30 to TRBJ2-2; D may match TRBD1 or TRBD2 (5 bases each). CDR1 is GTSNPN, CDR2 SVGIG, per germline (reference sequence). This CDR3 is built from 10 residues. For the CDR3, the DNA is TGTGCCTGGATGGGGGAACGGCTGTATTTT. Residues: CAWMGERLYF.

This clonotype has a handful of counts. The chain couples TRBV7-6 to TRBJ1-1; D unresolved. This CDR3 contains 14 residues. Trimming cost V 2 bases and J 1 base, with 8 bases left between them. Germline-derived CDR1 and CDR2 are SGHVS and FNYEAQ. CDR3 protein: CASSLTPENTEAFF. The CDR3 coding sequence is TGTGCCAGCAGCTTAACCCCAGAGAACACTGAAGCTTTCTTT.

V usage is TRBV7-2 and J usage is TRBJ2-7, with 10 positions matching TRBD1. J lost 3 bases, V lost 6 bases, and 5 bases had no gene match. This CDR3 has 14 amino acids. Germline V gene data show CDR1 as SGHTA and CDR2 as FQGNSA. In DNA form, the CDR3 reads TGTGCCAGCAGTCCCGGGACAGGGGTCTACGAGCAGTACTTC. Translating it yields CASSPGTGVYEQYF.

The sample holds a few counts of this clonotype. The CDR3 coding sequence is TGTGCCAGCAGCCAAGGCCCCCAAAGCAATCAGCCCCAGCATTTT. As protein: CASSQGPQSNQPQHF. The V call is TRBV3-1, the J call TRBJ1-5; D call uncertain. The length of the CDR3 is 15 residues. Trimming pared 1 base from V and 1 base from J, leaving 8 bases between. The germline V gene has CDR1 LGHDT and CDR2 YNNKEL (reference sequence).

This clonotype was seen more than once but under ten times. This chain uses TRBV7-9 with TRBJ1-4; tentatively, D is TRBD1 (5 bases). CDR1 is SEHNR and CDR2 is FQNEAQ in the germline V gene (reference sequence). Deletions cut 1 base from V and 6 bases from J, with 18 bases between. The CDR3 runs to 17 residues. The CDR3: CASSLDEGFGTDEKLFF. The CDR3 coding sequence is TGTGCCAGCAGCTTAGACGAGGGTTTCGGGACGGATGAAAAACTGTTTTTT.

A few counts support this clonotype. This chain connects TRBV6-5 to TRBJ1-2; 11 nucleotides agree with TRBD1. CDR1 and CDR2 (germline): MNHEY, SVGAGI. This CDR3 region has 13 residues. V lost 5 bases and J lost 8; bases outside the gene matches: 4. CDR3 DNA: TGTGCCAGCAGTAGAAGGGACAGGGGGGGCTACACCTTC. Its translation: CASSRRDRGGYTF.

The chain combines TRBV7-8 with TRBJ2-3; D gene ambiguous. This CDR3 has 15 residues. V lost 1 base and J 1 base, leaving 9 bases between the germline ends. Germline CDR1 is SGHVS and CDR2 is FQNEAQ. The CDR3 sequence: CASSLERLGTDTQYF. The CDR3 DNA sequence: TGTGCCAGCAGCTTAGAACGACTGGGCACAGATACGCAGTATTTT.

The chain joins TRBV11-2 to TRBJ2-3, with 7 bases identical to TRBD2. The germline V gene has CDR1 SGHAT and CDR2 FQNNGV. V trimming: 5 bases; J trimming: 6 bases; junction bases outside the gene matches: 5. The CDR3 spans 13 residues. The CDR3 loop is CASSGLDWDTQYF. In DNA, the CDR3 is TGTGCCAGCAGCGGACTAGACTGGGATACGCAGTATTTT.

There are a few counts of this clonotype. The gene calls are TRBV4-1 and TRBJ1-2, with D unclear. Germline V gene lookup returns CDR1 MGHRA and CDR2 YSYEKL. V lost 0 bases and J lost 11, with 13 bases in between. The CDR3 is made up of 13 amino acids. As DNA, the CDR3 is TGCGCCAGCAGCCAAGAACAAGGGAAAGGTTACACCTTC. Translating it yields CASSQEQGKGYTF.

This sequence joins TRBV6-5 and TRBJ2-5; 9 bases are shared with TRBD2. This CDR3 contains 15 residues. Germline CDR1 is MNHEY and CDR2 is SVGAGI. The V segment lost 5 bases and the J segment 0 bases; nucleotides outside the gene matches: 4. CDR3 in amino acids: CASSLLAGYQETQYF. CDR3 bases: TGTGCCAGCAGTCTTCTAGCGGGGTACCAAGAGACCCAGTACTTC.

The J gene is TRBJ2-2, the V gene TRBV5-6; a possible D gene is TRBD2 (6 bases). Trimming stripped 3 bases from V and 4 bases from J, with 16 bases between. CDR1 is SGHDT and CDR2 is YYEEEE in the germline V gene. This CDR3 is built from 16 residues. As DNA, the CDR3 is TGTGCCAGCAGCTGGGGGTCGGCGGGGACCACCGGGGAGCTGTTTTTT. Its protein is CASSWGSAGTTGELFF.

This clonotype turned up a few times. The genes are TRBV6-5 and TRBJ2-7; the match to TRBD1 covers 9 bases. This CDR3 has 13 amino acids. The germline V gene has CDR1 MNHEY and CDR2 SVGAGI. V was pared by 6 bases and J by 3 bases, with 3 bases of the junction left unmatched. The CDR3 loop reads CASRGQGRYEQYV. For the CDR3, the DNA is TGTGCCAGCAGGGGACAGGGACGCTACGAGCAGTACGTC.

At least ten counts were recorded for this clonotype. This rearrangement joins TRBV5-1 to TRBJ2-5, with D unclear. The CDR3 consists of 13 residues. From germline, CDR1 is SGHRS and CDR2 YFSETQ. Trimming stripped 0 bases from V and 4 bases from J, with 7 bases between. The CDR3 reads CASSLEGGETQYF. In DNA, the CDR3 is TGCGCCAGCAGCTTGGAGGGCGGAGAGACCCAGTACTTC. Drawing the rest from reference TRBV5-1 and TRBJ2-5, the complete variable domain is KAGVTQTPRYLIKTRGQQVTLSCSPISGHRSVSWYQQTPGQGLQFLFEYFSETQRNKGNFPGRFSGRQFSNSRSEMNVSTLELGDSALYLCASSLEGGETQYFGPGTRLLVL.

This clonotype was observed a single time. V gene TRBV19 combines with J gene TRBJ2-1; D call uncertain. This CDR3 has 16 amino acids. The V end lost 5 bases, the J end lost 1 base, and 15 bases lay between the germline ends. CDR1 LNHDA and CDR2 SQIVND come from the germline V gene (reference sequence). CDR3 residues: CASSSPRLQSYNEQFF. In DNA, the CDR3 is TGTGCCAGTAGTTCGCCCCGACTCCAATCCTACAATGAGCAGTTCTTC.

This clonotype has only one observation. The chain recombines TRBV20-1 with TRBJ2-5; TRBD2 is a possible D gene (5 bases). The CDR3 length is 13 residues. Trimming removed 4 bases from V and 1 base from J, with 10 bases in between. Germline values: CDR1 DFQATT, CDR2 SNEGSKA (reference sequence). The CDR3 region has the DNA TGCAGTGCTACCTCAGCGGTCCAAGAGACCCAGTACTTC. This sequence encodes CSATSAVQETQYF.

The rearrangement links TRBV28 to TRBJ2-7, with D possibly TRBD1 on 6 matching bases. Per the germline V gene, CDR1 is MDHEN and CDR2 is SYDVKM. This CDR3 contains 14 residues. V lost 6 bases to trimming and J lost 0 bases, with 12 bases between them. In DNA, the CDR3 is TGTGCCAGCAGCAAACAGGGTAGCTCCTACGAGCAGTACGTC. Translated, it gives CASSKQGSSYEQYV.